Included here is one TCR beta chain sequence, with context. These data originate in a study of blood T cell repertoires in COVID-19. About the research overall: Collection of acute and convalescent COVID-19 samples took place in the United States, Italy and Spain.

The CDR3 totals 18 residues. The J segment lost 4 bases and the V segment lost 6 bases, leaving 12 bases of the junction unmatched. Germline CDR1 and CDR2: SGHNT and YENEEA. Self-reported history from a screening survey and questionnaire set each donor's cohort. Using immunoSEQ multiplex PCR, the repertoire was profiled, and TCRdb retains in-frame clones only, with some absent. The profile shows about 140,000 clones, 75% to 80% of them singletons. This chain links TRBV11-3 with TRBJ2-6; the match to TRBD2 covers 10 bases. The origin of this receptor is a woman between 50 and 59 years old who had recovered from COVID-19. Sequenced: PBMCs or T cells enriched from blood (not recorded which). The CDR3 loop reads CASSSYLAGVRGANVLTF. The CDR3 coding sequence is TGTGCCAGCAGTTCTTACCTAGCGGGAGTAAGGGGGGCCAACGTCCTGACTTTC.